This T cell receptor beta chain was documented in a study of T cells after yellow fever vaccination. The V gene's germline CDR1 is MGHRA and CDR2 YSYEKL. V lost 1 base and J lost 4, with 4 bases in between. CDR3 length equals 13 residues. MiXCR, applied by TCRdb to the 5' RACE reads, yields one record per CDR3 protein. Among under 150,000 distinct CDR3 sequences listed, about 16% were seen once. Study results and caveats: Faster peaking, at day 5 versus 15, marked a secondary response that was weaker.

This clonotype occurred a few times. The antigen remains undetermined. The clonotype was recovered from a man younger than 30 who received the YFV17D yellow fever vaccine. The starting material was CD8+ T cells sorted from PBMCs, obtained 5 days after the yellow fever booster vaccination. V usage is TRBV4-1 and J usage is TRBJ2-2; no clear D. The CDR3 coding sequence is TGCGCCAGCAGCCAAGTGGGCACCGGGGAGCTGTTTTTT. As protein: CASSQVGTGELFF.